This T cell receptor beta chain was observed in a study of blood T cell repertoires in COVID-19. Study context: Material from acute and convalescent COVID-19 was sourced from the United States, Italy and Spain. The analysed material was cDNA or gDNA that came from T cells, B-cell-depleted T cells, or PBMCs.

Authors' methods: Counts of nucleated cells, estimated from reference gene primer amplification, were obtained. TCRdb's copy holds only in-frame clones and misses some; the assay was immunoSEQ multiplex PCR. V and J calls and clone size come straight from that table; D and trimming were deduced from the DNA. The repertoire holds under 150,000 clones, 79% seen once, with about 8.7% in the top ten. This CDR3 is built from 15 residues. Unmatched junction bases numbered 8, after V lost 0 bases and J lost 5 bases. CDR1 SGDLS and CDR2 YYNGEE come from the germline V gene. This TCR was sampled from a man aged 50 to 59 with active or convalescent COVID-19. The sequenced sample consisted of peripheral blood. V is TRBV9 and J is TRBJ2-7; 7 positions agree with TRBD1. The CDR3 DNA reads as TGTGCCAGCAGCGTAGGAGGACAGGATTTACACGAGCAGTACTTC. It specifies CASSVGGQDLHEQYF.